This TCR beta chain was profiled in a study of shared clonotypes between healthy human individuals. Study at large: Donors had three CD4 naive, three CD4 memory, two CD8 naive and one CD8 memory plate apiece.

With respect to this clone: Within the sample, other DNA sequences also encode this same CDR3.

Donation came from healthy HIV-negative adults that had no recent acute infections or vaccinations. Here immunoSEQ multiplex PCR was the method, and the copy in TCRdb shows in-frame clones only, minus some. In the table there are 2 million to 2.5 million clones, 80% to 95% of which are singletons. This CDR3 is 15 amino acids long. Germline assignment: CDR1 SGHRS and CDR2 YFSETQ. Trimming removed 0 bases from V and 1 base from J; junction bases left unmatched: 4. The V call is TRBV5-1, the J call TRBJ2-7; 7 bases agree with TRBD2. The TCR was taken from a man aged 18 to 29 in good health. Some clones in this sample may be carry-over from other donors' samples. Sequenced sample: naive CD4+ T cells from PBMCs. Documented subset: CD45RA+ positively selected. CDR3 loop: CASSLGLAESYEQYF. In DNA, the CDR3 is TGCGCCAGCAGCTTGGGTCTAGCGGAATCCTACGAGCAGTACTTC.